This TCR beta chain originates from a study of cytomegalovirus exposure and HLA in healthy donors. The junction had 3 bases not matched to a gene; V was cut back by 6 bases and J by 0 bases. Germline CDR1 and CDR2: LNHDA and SQIVND (reference sequence). This CDR3 has 14 amino acids. The primer mix had 60 Vbeta and 13 Jbeta primers. Assay used: immunoSEQ multiplex PCR; TCRdb lists only in-frame clones, some missing. The sample includes about 59,000 clones, 75% to 90% seen only once; the top ten take approximately 3.6%. The specimen sequenced was PBMCs. This clonotype was obtained from a woman in her 40s in good health and CMV-seronegative. V is TRBV19 and J is TRBJ1-2; the match to TRBD1 covers 8 bases. CDR3 DNA: TGTGCCAGTAGACCGGACAGGGCTAACTATGGCTACACCTTC. Translation gives CASRPDRANYGYTF.